These 4 T cell receptor beta chains came from one sample sequenced in a study of CD8 T cells in Susac syndrome. Random-hexamer reverse transcription was applied to about 0.5 to 1 ug RNA. TCRdb reanalysed the immunoSEQ multiplex PCR reads using MiXCR and keeps one entry per CDR3 protein. Altogether approximately 180,000 distinct CDR3 sequences are present, roughly 94% being singletons, with the ten largest covering 0.099%. Specimen: CD4+ T cells from PBMCs. These receptors all come from a human donor with Susac syndrome.

V usage is TRBV4-3 and J usage is TRBJ2-1; 13 nucleotides line up with TRBD2. The J segment lost 0 bases and the V segment lost 0 bases, leaving 11 bases of the junction unmatched. CDR1 is LGHNA, CDR2 YSLEER, per germline. This CDR3 is built from 21 residues. The CDR3 DNA sequence: TGCGCCAGCAGCCAAGATCGGGGACTAGCGGGAAGGAGGAGCTCCTACAATGAGCAGTTCTTC. Protein sequence: CASSQDRGLAGRRSSYNEQFF.

This chain links TRBV20-1 with TRBJ2-3; D is undetermined. The CDR3 has 11 amino acids. Germline-derived CDR1 and CDR2 are DFQATT and SNEGSKA (reference sequence). Trimming pared 5 bases from V and 5 bases from J, leaving 8 bases between. The CDR3 here is CSAGWVDTQYF. Written as DNA, the CDR3 is TGCAGTGCTGGTTGGGTAGATACGCAGTATTTT.

The J gene is TRBJ1-2, the V gene TRBV20-1; weak D call: TRBD1 (5 bases). The CDR3 contains 11 residues. Germline CDR1 DFQATT, CDR2 SNEGSKA (reference sequence). The V end was cut by 7 bases, the J end by 4 bases, with 10 bases between. This chain's CDR3 is CSVTDFYGYTF. In nucleotides, the CDR3 is TGCAGTGTGACAGACTTCTATGGCTACACCTTC.

The rearrangement joins TRBV7-2 to TRBJ2-3, with D unresolved. This CDR3 is 14 amino acids long. Trimming cost V 5 bases and J 0 bases, with 9 bases left between them. CDR1 is SGHTA, CDR2 FQGNSA, per germline. CDR3 in amino acids: CASSQDRSTDTQYF. In DNA form, the CDR3 reads TGTGCCAGCAGCCAGGATAGGAGCACAGATACGCAGTATTTT.